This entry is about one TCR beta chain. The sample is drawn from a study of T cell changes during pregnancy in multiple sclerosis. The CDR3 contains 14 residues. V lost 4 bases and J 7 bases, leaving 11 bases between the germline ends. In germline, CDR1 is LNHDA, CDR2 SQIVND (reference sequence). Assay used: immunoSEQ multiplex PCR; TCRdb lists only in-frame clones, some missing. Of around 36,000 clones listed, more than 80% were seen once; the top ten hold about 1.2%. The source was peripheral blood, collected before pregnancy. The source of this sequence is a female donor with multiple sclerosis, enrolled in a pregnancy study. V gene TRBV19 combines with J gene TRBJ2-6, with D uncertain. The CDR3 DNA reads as TGTGCCAGTAGTACCCCTTTGAGAGCCAACGTCCTGACTTTC. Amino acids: CASSTPLRANVLTF.